One and the same sample provided the 17 T cell receptor beta chains below, sequenced in a study of T-cell reconstitution after alpha-beta-depleted transplantation in children. It was with unique molecular identifiers that the TCRbeta library was prepared. TCRdb passed the PCR reads through MiXCR, listing each CDR3 protein once. Among some 300,000 distinct CDR3 sequences listed, roughly 9.1% were seen once. This material consisted of PBMCs, taken before TCRalphabeta/CD19-depleted stem cell transplant. Receptors were obtained from a boy under two years old with acute myeloid leukemia, due to receive a stem cell transplant.

The rearrangement joins TRBV28 to TRBJ1-2; D might be TRBD1 (5 bases). Per the germline V gene, CDR1 is MDHEN and CDR2 is SYDVKM. The CDR3 totals 14 residues. V lost 10 bases to trimming and J lost 8 bases, with 23 bases between them. CDR3 sequence: CAMSPGTLCSGYTF. As DNA, the CDR3 is TGTGCCATGAGCCCCGGGACCTTATGCTCGGGCTACACCTTC.

This clonotype was seen many times. The rearrangement uses TRBV28 and TRBJ2-7; the match to TRBD2 covers 11 bases. The CDR3 has 16 residues. J lost 4 bases, V lost 4 bases, and 9 bases had no gene match. Germline V lookup: CDR1 MDHEN, CDR2 SYDVKM. The CDR3 region is CASSSLRLAGLYEQYF. The CDR3 bases are TGTGCCAGCAGTTCCCTCCGACTAGCGGGACTGTACGAGCAGTACTTC.

The gene calls are TRBV7-3 and TRBJ2-3, with D perhaps matching TRBD1 or TRBD2 (5 bases each). Germline loops: CDR1 SGHTA, CDR2 FQGTGA. The CDR3 covers 15 residues. V lost 5 bases and J lost 0, with 12 bases in between. DNA of the CDR3: TGTGCCAGCAGCCACGGGACCCTTAGCACAGATACGCAGTATTTT. This gives the protein CASSHGTLSTDTQYF.

There are many counts of this clonotype. The chain uses TRBV5-1 and TRBJ1-2, with TRBD1 as a possible D gene (5 bases). CDR3 size: 14 residues. CDR1 and CDR2 (germline): SGHRS, YFSETQ. Trimming took 0 bases from V and 4 from J, leaving 10 bases between them. The CDR3 DNA is TGCGCCAGCAGCTTGGATGGGGCCCGCTATGGCTACACCTTC. Amino acid sequence: CASSLDGARYGYTF.

Many counts were recorded for this clonotype. V is TRBV20-1 and J is TRBJ1-5; D remains ambiguous. Per germline, CDR1 DFQATT and CDR2 SNEGSKA (reference sequence). The CDR3 runs 12 residues. The V end lost 2 bases, the J end lost 1 base, and 3 bases lay between the germline ends. The DNA of the CDR3 is TGCAGTGCTAGATCCAGCAATCAGCCCCAGCATTTT. Translating it yields CSARSSNQPQHF.

This clonotype was seen ten or more times. This chain uses TRBV12-3 or TRBV12-4 with TRBJ2-7, with 9 positions matching TRBD2. This CDR3 is built from 15 residues. Trimming took 5 bases from V and 3 from J; bases not matched to a gene: 8. CDR3 sequence (DNA): TGTGCCAGCAGTCCTGGGACTAGCAGAATCTACGAGCAGTACTTC. Translated, it gives CASSPGTSRIYEQYF.

The V and J genes are TRBV27 and TRBJ2-7; TRBD1 matches at 7 bases. After removal of 5 bases from V and 5 bases from J, the junction contained 6 bases not matched to a gene. The CDR3 totals 13 residues. Per the germline V gene, CDR1 is MNHEY and CDR2 is SMNVEV (reference sequence). The CDR3 bases are TGTGCCAGCAGTATGACAGGGTTCGACGAGCAGTACTTC. Protein: CASSMTGFDEQYF.

This clonotype was seen many times. The rearrangement joins TRBV20-1 to TRBJ2-7, with D perhaps matching TRBD2 (5 bases). V gave up 7 bases and J gave up 2 bases, with 12 bases separating them. CDR3 length: 12 residues. The germline gives CDR1 DFQATT, CDR2 SNEGSKA (reference sequence). DNA for the CDR3: TGCAGTGTAACTCGGACTGCCTACGAGCAGTACTTC. Protein sequence: CSVTRTAYEQYF.

The V call is TRBV30, the J call TRBJ1-5; 8 bases align to TRBD1. The V gene's germline CDR1 is GTSNPN and CDR2 SVGIG (reference sequence). The CDR3 totals 13 residues. The V segment lost 3 bases and the J segment 5 bases; nucleotides outside the gene matches: 3. The CDR3 coding sequence is TGTGCCTGGAGCACAGGGGGGGATCAGCCCCAGCATTTT. This sequence encodes CAWSTGGDQPQHF. The full variable domain, completed using reference TRBV30 and TRBJ1-5, is SQTIHQWPATLVQPVGSPLSLECTVEGTSNPNLYWYRQAAGRGLQLLFYSVGIGQISSEVPQNLSASRPQDRQFILSSKKLLLSDSGFYLCAWSTGGDQPQHFGDGTRLSIL.

Only a few counts were recorded for this clonotype. The chain recombines TRBV12-3 or TRBV12-4 with TRBJ1-5, with D possibly being TRBD1 (5 bases). The CDR3 spans 14 residues. The germline V and J ends were trimmed by 6 bases and 9 bases, with 18 bases remaining between them. The CDR3 here is CASRLGGELLPQHF. The DNA of the CDR3 is TGTGCCAGCAGGCTTGGGGGAGAACTGCTGCCCCAGCATTTT.

This clonotype was recorded at least ten times. This CDR3 reads CAISEPGTQETQYF. The CDR3 nucleotides are TGTGCCATCAGTGAACCGGGGACCCAAGAGACCCAGTACTTC. The rearrangement links TRBV10-3 to TRBJ2-5; either TRBD1 or TRBD2 may supply D (5 bases each). V was pared by 3 bases and J by 1 base, with 9 bases between. The CDR3 loop spans 14 amino acids. Germline V gene sequence: CDR1 ENHRY, CDR2 SYGVKD.

This clonotype was recorded many times. The chain combines TRBV7-9 with TRBJ2-1; 11 bases match TRBD2. Germline CDR1 is SEHNR and CDR2 is FQNEAQ (reference sequence). The ends lost 7 bases at V and 5 bases at J; junction bases unmatched: 7. The CDR3 extends over 15 amino acids. CDR3 protein: CASTEGLADDNEQFF. The DNA for the CDR3 is TGTGCCAGCACCGAGGGACTAGCGGATGACAATGAGCAGTTCTTC.

This clonotype showed up just a few times. The chain is built from TRBV7-9 and TRBJ2-1; maybe TRBD2 (5 bases). The CDR3 spans 17 residues. Trimming pared 1 base from V and 4 bases from J, leaving 17 bases between. The germline CDR1 and CDR2 sequences are SEHNR and FQNEAQ (reference sequence). The CDR3 DNA reads TGTGCCAGCAGCTTAGAAGGAAAAGGACTGTCGTACAATGAGCAGTTCTTC. It encodes CASSLEGKGLSYNEQFF.

Many counts were recorded for this clonotype. The chain has TRBV5-1 and TRBJ2-5; D perhaps matches TRBD2 (6 bases). This CDR3 is built from 14 residues. Germline lookup yields CDR1 SGHRS and CDR2 YFSETQ. Between the trimmed V and J ends, which lost 7 bases and 1 base, there was a span of 14 bases. The CDR3 DNA sequence: TGCGCCAGCGAGCCGGGACTCCCCCAAGAGACCCAGTACTTC. It yields the protein CASEPGLPQETQYF. The full variable domain, rest sourced from reference TRBV5-1 and TRBJ2-5, is KAGVTQTPRYLIKTRGQQVTLSCSPISGHRSVSWYQQTPGQGLQFLFEYFSETQRNKGNFPGRFSGRQFSNSRSEMNVSTLELGDSALYLCASEPGLPQETQYFGPGTRLLVL.

The chain combines TRBV12-3 or TRBV12-4 with TRBJ1-3; D call uncertain. Trimming shortened V by 6 bases and J by 4 bases, and 10 bases separated the two germline ends. CDR3 length: 13 amino acids. CDR3: CASSRGRGNTIYF. CDR3 nucleotide sequence: TGTGCCAGCAGCCGTGGAAGGGGAAACACCATATATTTT.

The chain recombines TRBV11-2 with TRBJ1-4; 9 bases align to TRBD1. Germline CDR1 SGHAT, CDR2 FQNNGV. V lost 4 bases and J lost 5; bases outside the gene matches: 5. The CDR3 is 15 residues long. CDR3 amino acids: CASSSPGQGNEKLFF. CDR3 nucleotide sequence: TGTGCCAGCAGCTCACCGGGACAGGGAAATGAAAAACTGTTTTTT. Supplemented by reference TRBV11-2 and TRBJ1-4, the full variable domain reads EAGVAQSPRYKIIEKRQSVAFWCNPISGHATLYWYQQILGQGPKLLIQFQNNGVVDDSQLPKDRFSAERLKGVDSTLKIQPAKLEDSAVYLCASSSPGQGNEKLFFGSGTQLSVL.

The chain recombines TRBV7-3 with TRBJ2-7; 9 bases fit TRBD2. The CDR3 extends over 15 amino acids. Unmatched junction bases numbered 7, after V lost 5 bases and J lost 2 bases. CDR1 SGHTA and CDR2 FQGTGA come from the germline V gene. The CDR3 is CASSASGLAPYEQYF. DNA for the CDR3: TGTGCCAGCAGCGCATCGGGACTAGCCCCCTACGAGCAGTACTTC.